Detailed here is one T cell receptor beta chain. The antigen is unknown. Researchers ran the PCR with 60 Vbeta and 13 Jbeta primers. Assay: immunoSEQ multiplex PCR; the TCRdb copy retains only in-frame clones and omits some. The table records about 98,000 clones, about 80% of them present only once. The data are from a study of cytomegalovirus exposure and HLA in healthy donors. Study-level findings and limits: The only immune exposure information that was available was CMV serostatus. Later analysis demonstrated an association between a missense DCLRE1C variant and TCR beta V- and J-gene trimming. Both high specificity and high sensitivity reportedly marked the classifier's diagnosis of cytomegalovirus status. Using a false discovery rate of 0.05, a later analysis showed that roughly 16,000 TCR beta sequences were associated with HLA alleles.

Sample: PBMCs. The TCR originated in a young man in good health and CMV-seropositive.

The CDR3 region has the DNA TGTGCCAGCAGCTTGGATGGGGACACTAATCAGCCCCAGCATTTT. It specifies CASSLDGDTNQPQHF. The chain is built from TRBV5-4 and TRBJ1-5, with TRBD1 as a possible D gene (6 bases). V dropped 0 bases and J dropped 4 bases, with 11 bases sitting between them. CDR1 is SGHNT and CDR2 is YYREEE in the germline V gene (reference sequence). This CDR3 spans 15 amino acids.